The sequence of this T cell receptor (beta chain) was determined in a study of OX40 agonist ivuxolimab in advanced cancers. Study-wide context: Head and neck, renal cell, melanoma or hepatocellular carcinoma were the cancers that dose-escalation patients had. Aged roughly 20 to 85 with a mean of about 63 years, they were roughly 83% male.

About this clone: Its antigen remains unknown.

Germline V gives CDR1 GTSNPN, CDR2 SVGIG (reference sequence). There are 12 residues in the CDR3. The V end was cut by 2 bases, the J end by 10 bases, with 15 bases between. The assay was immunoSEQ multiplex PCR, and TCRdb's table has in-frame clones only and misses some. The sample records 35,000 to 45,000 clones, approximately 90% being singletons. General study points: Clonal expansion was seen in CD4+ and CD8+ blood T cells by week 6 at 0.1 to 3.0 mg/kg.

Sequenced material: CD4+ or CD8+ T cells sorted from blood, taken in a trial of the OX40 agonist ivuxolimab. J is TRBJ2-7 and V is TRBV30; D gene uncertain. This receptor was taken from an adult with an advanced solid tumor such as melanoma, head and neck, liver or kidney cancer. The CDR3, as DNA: TGTGCCTGGAGTTATCAGGAGTTAGGACAGTACTTC. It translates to CAWSYQELGQYF.